The present TCR beta chain was sequenced within a study of patients and donors after allogeneic stem cell transplantation (dated by TCRdb to about 2020). The germline V gene supplies CDR1 LGHNA and CDR2 YSLEER. At the junction V is shortened by 0 bases and J by 1 base, with 9 bases in between. Reading from cysteine to phenylalanine, the CDR3 counts 15 amino acids. Just CDR3 DNA is preserved here, 45 bases in frame from base 1. This clonotype was seen only a few times. The specificity of this receptor is unknown. The record has no base qualities; no much larger clone is one base away. Libraries were prepared through RT-PCR. Instrument on record: NextSeq 550. TCRdb passed the public sequencing reads through fastp at Q25 and MiXCR, retaining productive beta sequences. Duplicate CDR3 protein sequences are folded into a single record with the most common DNA and genes. The sample has roughly 940,000 distinct CDR3 sequences on record, 18% of them singletons. The ten largest clones add up to around 5.5% of the sample.

The chain uses TRBV4-3 and TRBJ1-1, with the D gene too uncertain to name. This TCR came from a human donor who was either an allogeneic HSCT recipient or a stem cell or donor lymphocyte infusion donor (not recorded which). It is not recorded whose cells these are; they may come from a transplant donor. Sequenced: blood, either unsorted or a sorted T cell fraction (not recorded which). The sequenced DNA is TGCGCCAGCAGCCAAGAACGAGTGCGGAACACTGAAGCTTTCTTT. Its translation is CASSQERVRNTEAFF.